Following are 8 T cell receptor beta chains from one sample sequenced in a study of T cell repertoires in cytomegalovirus infection. MiXCR, applied by TCRdb to the reads, yields one record per CDR3 protein. This table has a few hundred thousand distinct CDR3 sequences, 40% appearing once. For these TCRs, the target antigens are not known. The source was cultured PBMCs, collected from culture after CMV antigen stimulation. All receptors derive from a human donor in good health (CMV status not recorded). Some clones in this sample may be carry-over from other donors' samples.

The chain is built from TRBV6-2 or TRBV6-3 and TRBJ2-6, with TRBD2 as a possible D gene (5 bases). Germline lookup yields CDR1 MNHEY and CDR2 SVGEGT. V lost 5 bases, J lost 1 base, and 18 bases lay in between. The CDR3 extends over 18 amino acids. The CDR3 DNA reads as TGTGCCAGCAGTACGGGGATTGGGCAAAAATCTGGGGCCAACGTCCTGACTTTC. It translates to CASSTGIGQKSGANVLTF.

This clonotype has at least ten counts. This chain uses TRBV7-2 with TRBJ2-7, with TRBD2 identical over 8 bases. V dropped 3 bases and J dropped 4; count of bases not matched to a gene: 5. In germline, CDR1 is SGHTA, CDR2 FQGNSA. The CDR3 length is 14 residues. CDR3 DNA sequence: TGTGCCAGCAGCTTTAAGACTAGCGCTTACGAGCAGTACTTC. This codes for CASSFKTSAYEQYF.

The rearrangement links TRBV27 to TRBJ1-1; D unclear. Trimming shortened V by 11 bases and J by 2 bases, and 9 bases separated the two germline ends. This CDR3 contains 11 residues. The V gene's germline CDR1 is MNHEY and CDR2 SMNVEV (reference sequence). Written as DNA, the CDR3 is TGTGCCTGCCGCACCAACACTGAAGCTTTCTTT. This codes for CACRTNTEAFF.

The V and J genes are TRBV30 and TRBJ1-2, with TRBD1 identical over 8 bases. Germline V lookup: CDR1 GTSNPN, CDR2 SVGIG (reference sequence). The J segment lost 4 bases and the V segment lost 6 bases, leaving 7 bases of the junction unmatched. The CDR3 consists of 13 residues. CDR3 protein: CACSRDRPYGYTF. The CDR3 coding sequence is TGTGCCTGTAGCCGGGACAGGCCCTATGGCTACACCTTC.

The chain couples TRBV6-2 or TRBV6-3 to TRBJ2-1; the D gene could be TRBD1 or TRBD2 (5 bases each). Germline lookup yields CDR1 MNHEY and CDR2 SVGEGT. The CDR3 covers 14 residues. Trimming removed 6 bases from V and 0 bases from J, with 9 bases in between. The CDR3 nucleotides are TGTGCCAGCAGGCCTGGGGGCTCCTACAATGAGCAGTTCTTC. It encodes CASRPGGSYNEQFF.

This clonotype was counted between two and nine times. The chain links TRBV7-2 to TRBJ2-3; no clear D gene. Germline-derived CDR1 and CDR2 are SGHTA and FQGNSA. Trimming stripped 1 base from V and 5 bases from J, with 10 bases between. The CDR3 loop spans 14 amino acids. CDR3 nucleotide sequence: TGTGCCAGCAGCTTAGGGCCCGCCGGAGATACGCAGTATTTT. This gives the protein CASSLGPAGDTQYF. The entire variable domain, with the rest obtained from reference TRBV7-2 and TRBJ2-3, is as follows: GAGVSQSPSNKVTEKGKDVELRCDPISGHTALYWYRQSLGQGLEFLIYFQGNSAPDKSGLPSDRFSAERTGGSVSTLTIQRTQQEDSAVYLCASSLGPAGDTQYFGPGTRLTVL.

J is TRBJ2-3 and V is TRBV2, with TRBD1 identical over 9 bases. Germline V gene data show CDR1 as SNHLY and CDR2 as FYNNEI. Unmatched junction bases numbered 7, after V lost 7 bases and J lost 8 bases. CDR3 length: 13 residues. CDR3 DNA: TGTGCCAGCACAGGGACAGGGACAATTACGCAGTATTTT. Encoded protein: CASTGTGTITQYF.

The genes are TRBV7-9 and TRBJ2-7, with D possibly being TRBD2 (8 bases). CDR1 is SEHNR and CDR2 is FQNEAQ in the germline V gene (reference sequence). Trimming shortened V by 5 bases and J by 4 bases, and 18 bases separated the two germline ends. The CDR3 sequence is 15 residues long. The CDR3 nucleotides read TGTGCCAGCAGCACCCCGGGAGGGGGCATATACGAGCAGTACTTC. Translation gives CASSTPGGGIYEQYF.